This paragraph reports one TCR beta chain. This clone was observed a few times. What antigen it recognizes has not been identified. Base-call qualities are not available, and no considerably larger clone is one nucleotide away. The collaborating institutions used their own protocols to collect whole blood in K2EDTA tubes. For TCRbeta analysis, collaborators shipped samples in one of three forms: frozen whole blood, isolated PBMCs, or DNA extracted from either of those sample types. The CDR3 runs 13 residues from the cysteine to the phenylalanine. The read is trimmed to its CDR3 DNA, 39 bases read in frame from base 1. The germline V gene encodes CDR1 DFQATT and CDR2 SNEGSKA (reference sequence). V lost 3 bases and J lost 2 bases; the stretch between them is 10 bases long. The sample originates from a study of blood T cell repertoires in COVID-19 (dated by TCRdb to 2019 to 2021). In the study overall: The collaborator samples originated in the United States, Italy and Spain and spanned the acute and convalescent phases of COVID-19. The material from the prospective study consisted of cDNA or gDNA derived from T cells, B-cell-depleted T cells, or PBMCs. The dataset comprised deeply sampled blood TCRbeta repertoires from subjects exposed to, actively infected with, or recovered from COVID-19. The repertoires were released in a freely available public database intended as a resource for research on the immune response to SARS-CoV-2. Samples were obtained from the ongoing ImmuneRACE study (first 160 participants) and from about 1,300 subjects provided by 6 global collaborators. A de-identified subject ID, COVID-19 status, age in years and sex were almost always included in the sample metadata. HLA class I and class II types, where available, came from metadata supplied by the sample provider rather than from assay-based typing. The study at large found these results: The quantity of clinical and demographic metadata differed by source and by participant and was supplied without curation.

TCRbeta CDR3 regions were amplified from genomic DNA by means of the immunoSEQ Assay, a bias-controlled multiplex PCR. As for the original processing: The number of nucleated cells in each sample was estimated from the amplification of reference gene primers within the assay. To quantify the absolute abundance of each unique TCRbeta CDR3 rearrangement, sequence reads were collapsed and filtered. Productive Simpson clonality was computed per sample as the square root of Simpson's diversity index over productive rearrangements. TCRdb took this table from immuneACCESS and kept in-frame rearrangements with V and J called. Such tables lack part of the clones; where checked against another copy, unresolved V genes explain under half of the gap, and the rest is unexplained. The DNA was the basis for D and trimming; V, J and clone size are from that table. This sample holds tens of thousands of clones; approximately 90% were observed only once. 8% of the sample is taken by the ten largest.

The sequenced material came from peripheral blood. The receptor was derived from a human donor in a cohort sampled during active COVID-19. The receptor chain draws on TRBV20-1 and TRBJ1-1; there is no confident call for the D gene. The CDR3 region reads CSASRGINTEAFF. The DNA is as follows: TGCAGTGCTAGTCGTGGCATCAACACTGAAGCTTTCTTT.